The next 24 T cell receptor beta chains were all read from a single sample in a study of neurological immune-mediated disorders. MiXCR, run by TCRdb on the 5' RACE reads, gives a single entry per CDR3 protein. The repertoire holds around 53,000 distinct CDR3 sequences, around 4.2% seen once, with approximately 2.8% in the top ten. The sequenced sample was PBMCs. The receptor source for this set is a man between 45 and 60 years old with multiple sclerosis.

The sample holds a few counts of this clonotype. A read error may produce the germline difference seen at one junction end. The chain has TRBV4-1 and TRBJ2-7; weak D call: TRBD1 (6 bases). The CDR3 is made up of 14 amino acids. Germline V CDR1 and CDR2: MGHRA, YSYEKL. The CDR3 protein is CASSQLSGQDRLEF. DNA of the CDR3: TGCGCCAGCAGCCAATTGTCCGGGCAGGACAGATTGGAGTTC.

On this clonotype: A much larger clone differs by one base, so this may be a read error. V usage is TRBV6-5 and J usage is TRBJ2-7; tentatively, D is TRBD2 (5 bases). V shed 1 base and J shed 3 bases, with 13 bases lying between them. Germline V gene lookup returns CDR1 MNHEY and CDR2 SVGAGI. The CDR3 is made up of 15 amino acids. In DNA, the CDR3 is TGTGCCAGCAGTTACTACCGGGAAAAGGTCTACGAGCAGTACTTC. This encodes CASSYYREKVYEQYF.

Many counts were recorded for this clonotype. This chain connects TRBV27 to TRBJ2-4; 7 nucleotides line up with TRBD1. The trim removed 4 bases at V and 6 bases at J, leaving 6 bases unmatched. The CDR3 has 14 amino acids. Germline V gene lookup returns CDR1 MNHEY and CDR2 SMNVEV (reference sequence). CDR3 coding DNA: TGTGCCAGCAGTTCGGACCGGGACAGAAACATTCAGTACTTC. It codes for CASSSDRDRNIQYF.

There are a few counts of this clonotype. This chain joins TRBV7-8 and TRBJ2-7; TRBD2 might be the D (5 bases). This CDR3 has 16 residues. Trimming stripped 1 base from V and 1 base from J, with 14 bases between. CDR1 and CDR2 (germline): SGHVS, FQNEAQ. This chain's CDR3 is CASSLEVGRRSYEQYF. CDR3 bases: TGTGCCAGCAGCTTAGAAGTTGGCAGGAGGTCCTACGAGCAGTACTTC.

Many counts were recorded for this clonotype. The chain employs TRBV7-9 and TRBJ2-7, with D possibly TRBD1 on 5 matching bases. CDR3 size: 16 residues. Trimming removed 3 bases from V and 2 bases from J, with 17 bases in between. Germline CDR1 is SEHNR and CDR2 is FQNEAQ (reference sequence). The CDR3 sequence: CASSFLGMVGAYEQYF. DNA of the CDR3: TGTGCCAGCAGCTTCCTGGGAATGGTAGGGGCCTACGAGCAGTACTTC. The full variable domain, with the rest looked up from reference TRBV7-9 and TRBJ2-7, is DTGVSQNPRHKITKRGQNVTFRCDPISEHNRLYWYRQTLGQGPEFLTYFQNEAQLEKSRLLSDRFSAERPKGSFSTLEIQRTEQGDSAMYLCASSFLGMVGAYEQYFGPGTRLTVT.

This clonotype was detected ten times or more. The rearrangement joins TRBV6-6 to TRBJ1-1; 10 bases map to TRBD1. The CDR3 has 14 amino acids. J lost 2 bases, V lost 5 bases, and 2 bases had no gene match. Per the germline V gene, CDR1 is MNHNY and CDR2 is SVGAGI (reference sequence). In nucleotides, the CDR3 is TGTGCCAGCAGTGGACAGGGGGGTAACACTGAAGCTTTCTTT. Translating it yields CASSGQGGNTEAFF.

This clonotype was observed at least ten times. The chain carries TRBV7-9 and TRBJ1-2; 8 bases align to TRBD1. Germline V gives CDR1 SEHNR, CDR2 FQNEAQ (reference sequence). V gave up 4 bases and J gave up 4 bases; unmatched junction bases: 11. This CDR3 has 16 residues. CDR3 DNA: TGTGCCAGCAGCTCCCTCGCGGGACAGGCCGGCTATGGCTACACCTTC. This translates into CASSSLAGQAGYGYTF.

The sample holds many counts of this clonotype. The chain combines TRBV5-1 with TRBJ2-2; 12 positions match TRBD2. V was clipped by 0 bases and J by 8 bases; unmatched bases: 2. The CDR3 is 15 residues long. Germline CDR1 and CDR2: SGHRS and YFSETQ. The CDR3 DNA reads TGCGCCAGCAGCTTGGGGACTAGCGGGACAGGGGAGCTGTTTTTT. It codes for CASSLGTSGTGELFF.

This clonotype was counted at least ten times. This rearrangement joins TRBV5-1 to TRBJ2-2; D is undetermined. The CDR3 is made up of 12 amino acids. V was pared by 5 bases and J by 6 bases, with 8 bases between. Germline V gene sequence: CDR1 SGHRS, CDR2 YFSETQ. CDR3 residues: CASRPRPGELFF. Written as DNA, the CDR3 is TGCGCCAGCAGACCACGGCCCGGGGAGCTGTTTTTT.

This clonotype was observed a handful of times. J is TRBJ2-7 and V is TRBV20-1, with 14 bases lining up with TRBD2. V gave up 6 bases and J gave up 4 bases; unmatched junction bases: 8. The V gene's germline CDR1 is DFQATT and CDR2 SNEGSKA (reference sequence). The CDR3 length is 15 residues. The CDR3 DNA sequence: TGCAGTGCCAGGGGGACTAGCGGGAGCGAATACGAGCAGTACTTC. Translation gives CSARGTSGSEYEQYF.

This clonotype was seen at least ten times. V gene TRBV2 combines with J gene TRBJ2-1; 11 positions agree with TRBD2. CDR3 length: 18 residues. The junction had 15 bases not matched to a gene; V was cut back by 5 bases and J by 6 bases. Germline V gives CDR1 SNHLY, CDR2 FYNNEI. CDR3 residues: CASSRLAGTPTPPNEQFF. The CDR3, as DNA: TGTGCCAGCAGTCGACTAGCGGGGACGCCCACCCCCCCCAATGAGCAGTTCTTC.

In its sample, this clonotype was seen many times. The V and J genes are TRBV6-6 and TRBJ1-4; no clear D gene. Germline V CDR1 and CDR2: MNHNY, SVGAGI (reference sequence). V gave up 4 bases and J gave up 4 bases, with 13 bases separating them. The CDR3 runs 15 residues. The CDR3 reads CASSSLPRVNEKLFF. The DNA for the CDR3 is TGTGCCAGCAGTTCCTTGCCTAGGGTTAATGAAAAACTGTTTTTT.

This clonotype was picked up many times. The chain uses TRBV25-1 and TRBJ1-1; no clear D. Trimming removed 6 bases at V and 0 bases at J, with 5 bases between. Germline V lookup: CDR1 MGHDK, CDR2 SYGVNS. The CDR3 is made up of 12 amino acids. CDR3 DNA: TGTGCCAGCAGGACCATGAACACTGAAGCTTTCTTT. This codes for CASRTMNTEAFF.

The chain has TRBV7-6 and TRBJ2-1; perhaps D is TRBD1 or TRBD2 (6 bases each). The CDR3 totals 17 residues. The V gene lost 1 base and the J gene lost 8 bases, with 21 bases spanning the gap. Germline V gene sequence: CDR1 SGHVS, CDR2 FNYEAQ. The CDR3 region has the DNA TGTGCCAGCAGCTTAGAGGGGGGACTCGTAGCCAGCGATGAGCAGTTCTTC. Translating it yields CASSLEGGLVASDEQFF.

This clonotype was observed many times. The V gene is TRBV10-3, the J gene TRBJ2-5; TRBD1 might be the D (5 bases). CDR1 and CDR2 (germline): ENHRY, SYGVKD. Trimming left V 6 bases short and J 10 bases short, with 24 bases between. The CDR3 consists of 15 residues. For the CDR3, the DNA is TGTGCCATCAGCGAACCCGCGGACAATCCCCGTGTCCAGTACTTC. This sequence encodes CAISEPADNPRVQYF.

This clonotype was observed many times. V gene TRBV7-6 combines with J gene TRBJ1-2, with 7 nucleotides matching TRBD1. The junction had 3 bases not matched to a gene; V was cut back by 0 bases and J by 2 bases. The CDR3 spans 15 residues. Germline CDR1 SGHVS, CDR2 FNYEAQ. The CDR3 reads CASSLATGQNYGYTF. CDR3 coding DNA: TGTGCCAGCAGCTTAGCAACGGGACAGAACTATGGCTACACCTTC.

This clonotype was counted ten times or more. This chain joins TRBV20-1 and TRBJ1-5, with a weak D call TRBD1 (6 bases). This CDR3 contains 13 residues. V dropped 6 bases and J dropped 1 base, with 10 bases sitting between them. Per the germline V gene, CDR1 is DFQATT and CDR2 is SNEGSKA (reference sequence). Here the CDR3 reads CSAFRGSNQPQHF. In nucleotides, the CDR3 is TGCAGTGCATTCAGGGGCAGCAATCAGCCCCAGCATTTT.

The chain joins TRBV3-1 to TRBJ1-2; D unclear. This CDR3 has 16 amino acids. V was clipped by 4 bases and J by 2 bases, with 17 bases between them. Germline V gene sequence: CDR1 LGHDT, CDR2 YNNKEL (reference sequence). The CDR3 loop reads CASSLGTGLSNYGYTF. CDR3 DNA sequence: TGTGCCAGCAGCCTCGGCACCGGCCTATCGAACTATGGCTACACCTTC.

In its sample, this clonotype was seen many times. The genes are TRBV20-1 and TRBJ2-7; 8 bases agree with TRBD2. This CDR3 has 14 amino acids. The V segment lost 2 bases and the J segment 3 bases; nucleotides outside the gene matches: 6. Looked up from germline, CDR1 is DFQATT and CDR2 is SNEGSKA (reference sequence). The CDR3 DNA follows: TGCAGTGCTAGATTGGGGACTAGTTTCTACGAGCAGTACTTC. Its translation is CSARLGTSFYEQYF.

This clonotype came up many times. The chain carries TRBV20-1 and TRBJ1-5, with a possible D match to TRBD1 (6 bases). The germline CDR1 and CDR2 sequences are DFQATT and SNEGSKA (reference sequence). The germline V and J ends were trimmed by 5 bases and 1 base, with 15 bases remaining between them. This CDR3 is 15 amino acids long. CDR3 loop: CSAERGGYSNQPQHF. Written as DNA, the CDR3 is TGCAGTGCTGAGAGGGGGGGCTACAGCAATCAGCCCCAGCATTTT.

The sample holds many counts of this clonotype. The V gene is TRBV20-1, the J gene TRBJ1-2, with 10 bases identical to TRBD1. The V segment lost 4 bases and the J segment 8 bases; nucleotides outside the gene matches: 19. The V gene's germline CDR1 is DFQATT and CDR2 SNEGSKA (reference sequence). This CDR3 is built from 17 residues. In nucleotides, the CDR3 is TGCAGTGCTACAAGAGGGGGATCAACCGGGACAGGGGACGGCTACACCTTC. It encodes CSATRGGSTGTGDGYTF.

This clonotype came up many times. The chain has TRBV5-1 and TRBJ1-1; tentatively, D is TRBD1 (6 bases). Germline CDR1 is SGHRS and CDR2 is YFSETQ. The CDR3 extends over 14 amino acids. V lost 4 bases and J 0 bases, leaving 10 bases between the germline ends. For the CDR3, the DNA is TGCGCCAGCAGCACGGGGGCGATGAACACTGAAGCTTTCTTT. Translating it yields CASSTGAMNTEAFF. The full variable domain, completed using reference TRBV5-1 and TRBJ1-1, is KAGVTQTPRYLIKTRGQQVTLSCSPISGHRSVSWYQQTPGQGLQFLFEYFSETQRNKGNFPGRFSGRQFSNSRSEMNVSTLELGDSALYLCASSTGAMNTEAFFGQGTRLTVV.

This clonotype was seen at least ten times. This chain links TRBV7-9 with TRBJ2-7, with D possibly being TRBD1 or TRBD2 (5 bases each). Germline CDR1 and CDR2: SEHNR and FQNEAQ (reference sequence). V was clipped by 4 bases and J by 2 bases, with 12 bases between them. CDR3 size: 14 residues. CDR3 coding DNA: TGTGCCAGCAGCTCCGGGACCGACGCCTACGAGCAGTACTTC. This translates into CASSSGTDAYEQYF.

This clonotype was counted ten times or more. This chain connects TRBV6-6 to TRBJ2-5; TRBD2 is a possible D gene (5 bases). V lost 6 bases and J 2 bases, leaving 10 bases between the germline ends. CDR1 is MNHNY, CDR2 SVGAGI, per germline (reference sequence). This CDR3 contains 13 residues. CDR3 in DNA: TGTGCCAGCAGGACCACGGGACAAGAGACCCAGTACTTC. It yields the protein CASRTTGQETQYF.